Below, 18 T cell receptor beta chains from the same sample are listed, as sequenced in a study of cytomegalovirus exposure and HLA in healthy donors. PCR used 60 Vbeta primers and 13 Jbeta primers. The repertoire was sequenced with immunoSEQ multiplex PCR; TCRdb's copy has only in-frame clones and lacks some. In the table there are over 250,000 clones, roughly 89% of which are singletons. Input material: PBMCs. The source of these receptors is a man in his forties in good health and CMV-seropositive.

Remarks on this clone: A junction boundary mismatches the germline segment, possibly from a read error. The J gene is TRBJ2-7, the V gene TRBV30, with a possible D match to TRBD2 (5 bases). CDR3 size: 13 residues. CDR1 is GTSNPN, CDR2 SVGIG, per germline (reference sequence). For the CDR3, the DNA is TGTGCCTGGGGGAGTCGGACCCCCTACGAGCGGTACTTC. Protein product: CAWGSRTPYERYF.

The J gene is TRBJ2-1, the V gene TRBV28, with 13 bases fitting TRBD2. This CDR3 is 14 amino acids long. V dropped 6 bases and J dropped 5; count of bases not matched to a gene: 1. Germline CDR1 is MDHEN and CDR2 is SYDVKM. The CDR3 reads CASRGTSGDNEQFF. In DNA, the CDR3 is TGTGCCAGCAGGGGGACTAGCGGGGACAATGAGCAGTTCTTC.

This chain connects TRBV7-2 to TRBJ2-7; 8 bases align to TRBD1. V lost 2 bases to trimming and J lost 2 bases; unmatched junction nucleotides: 2. The CDR3 contains 14 residues. From germline, CDR1 is SGHTA and CDR2 FQGNSA. CDR3 DNA sequence: TGTGCCAGCAGCTTACAACAGGGGGCCTACGAGCAGTACTTC. This sequence encodes CASSLQQGAYEQYF. The whole variable domain, filled in from reference TRBV7-2 and TRBJ2-7, reads GAGVSQSPSNKVTEKGKDVELRCDPISGHTALYWYRQSLGQGLEFLIYFQGNSAPDKSGLPSDRFSAERTGGSVSTLTIQRTQQEDSAVYLCASSLQQGAYEQYFGPGTRLTVT.

The chain carries TRBV28 and TRBJ2-7; TRBD2 matches at 14 bases. The V gene's germline CDR1 is MDHEN and CDR2 SYDVKM. The V segment lost 5 bases and the J segment 1 base; nucleotides outside the gene matches: 4. The CDR3 has 16 amino acids. The CDR3 here is CASSMGLAGVSYEQYF. The DNA for the CDR3 is TGTGCCAGCAGTATGGGACTAGCGGGAGTATCCTACGAGCAGTACTTC. The entire variable domain, with the rest obtained from reference TRBV28 and TRBJ2-7, is as follows: DVKVTQSSRYLVKRTGEKVFLECVQDMDHENMFWYRQDPGLGLRLIYFSYDVKMKEKGDIPEGYSVSREKKERFSLILESASTNQTSMYLCASSMGLAGVSYEQYFGPGTRLTVT.

The chain has TRBV27 and TRBJ2-3; the D gene is possibly TRBD1 (5 bases). With 6 bases removed from V and 3 bases from J, the gap between germline ends came to 16 bases. The CDR3 is 15 amino acids. The germline CDR1 and CDR2 sequences are MNHEY and SMNVEV (reference sequence). DNA for the CDR3: TGTGCCAGCAGGAACCCCCAGGGAACAACAGATACGCAGTATTTT. Protein product: CASRNPQGTTDTQYF.

V is TRBV27 and J is TRBJ1-4, with 9 bases identical to TRBD1. Germline V gene data show CDR1 as MNHEY and CDR2 as SMNVEV (reference sequence). CDR3 length: 14 amino acids. V was pared by 4 bases and J by 8 bases, with 5 bases of the junction left unmatched. The chain's CDR3 is CASSSQGAREKLFF. The DNA for the CDR3 is TGTGCCAGCAGTTCACAGGGGGCGCGAGAAAAACTGTTTTTT.

This rearrangement joins TRBV4-1 to TRBJ2-7; D is possibly TRBD2 (6 bases). The length of the CDR3 is 15 residues. CDR1 and CDR2 (germline): MGHRA, YSYEKL. Trimming cost V 0 bases and J 5 bases, with 14 bases left between them. For the CDR3, the DNA is TGCGCCAGCAGCCAAGAGGAGGGCAGGGTCAACGAGCAGTACTTC. Its translation: CASSQEEGRVNEQYF.

This chain connects TRBV5-5 to TRBJ2-7, with 8 positions matching TRBD2. Germline V gives CDR1 SGHKS, CDR2 YYEKEE (reference sequence). The junction had 14 bases not matched to a gene; V was cut back by 6 bases and J by 6 bases. CDR3 length: 15 residues. The CDR3 sequence: CASIPVGGGYGEQYF. The CDR3 DNA follows: TGTGCCAGCATCCCTGTCGGGGGGGGTTACGGCGAGCAGTACTTC. The whole variable domain, remainder taken from reference TRBV5-5 and TRBJ2-7, is DAGVTQSPTHLIKTRGQQVTLRCSPISGHKSVSWYQQVLGQGPQFIFQYYEKEERGRGNFPDRFSARQFPNYSSELNVNALLLGDSALYLCASIPVGGGYGEQYFGPGTRLTVT.

The chain uses TRBV18 and TRBJ2-7; the match to TRBD2 covers 7 bases. Germline V gene lookup returns CDR1 KGHSH and CDR2 LQKENI. V lost 3 bases to trimming and J lost 1 base; unmatched junction nucleotides: 3. This CDR3 spans 14 amino acids. The CDR3 spells CASSPAGASYEQYF. The DNA of the CDR3 is TGTGCCAGCTCACCGGCGGGAGCTTCCTACGAGCAGTACTTC.

This sequence joins TRBV11-2 and TRBJ2-7; TRBD2 aligns across 16 bases. With 5 bases clipped from V and 3 bases from J, the junction kept 7 bases outside the gene matches. This CDR3 is built from 17 residues. The V gene's germline CDR1 is SGHAT and CDR2 FQNNGV. The CDR3 protein is CASSTGLAGGLDYEQYF. CDR3 DNA: TGTGCCAGCAGCACGGGACTAGCGGGAGGGCTTGACTACGAGCAGTACTTC.

V and J are TRBV30 and TRBJ1-2; 8 bases fit TRBD1. Trimming cost V 0 bases and J 3 bases; bases outside gene matches: 9. This CDR3 is 16 amino acids long. Germline loops: CDR1 GTSNPN, CDR2 SVGIG (reference sequence). The CDR3 DNA is TGTGCCTGGAGTGTACTTTGGGGGACAGGAGACTATGGCTACACCTTC. Amino acids: CAWSVLWGTGDYGYTF. The full variable domain, with the rest looked up from reference TRBV30 and TRBJ1-2, is SQTIHQWPATLVQPVGSPLSLECTVEGTSNPNLYWYRQAAGRGLQLLFYSVGIGQISSEVPQNLSASRPQDRQFILSSKKLLLSDSGFYLCAWSVLWGTGDYGYTFGSGTRLTVV.

The V gene is TRBV10-1, the J gene TRBJ2-5; D perhaps matches TRBD2 (6 bases). Trimming cost V 2 bases and J 2 bases, with 9 bases left between them. Per the germline V gene, CDR1 is WNHNN and CDR2 is SYGVQD (reference sequence). CDR3 length equals 14 residues. CDR3 in amino acids: CASSEGGDQETQYF. In DNA, the CDR3 is TGCGCCAGCAGTGAGGGCGGGGATCAAGAGACCCAGTACTTC.

The chain recombines TRBV5-1 with TRBJ2-7, with 9 bases matching TRBD1. The length of the CDR3 is 14 residues. Germline values: CDR1 SGHRS, CDR2 YFSETQ. The J segment lost 0 bases and the V segment lost 4 bases, leaving 2 bases of the junction unmatched. Here the CDR3 reads CASSDRGFSYEQYF. The DNA of the CDR3 is TGCGCCAGCAGCGACAGGGGGTTCTCCTACGAGCAGTACTTC.

A few counts support this clone. The CDR3 nucleotides are TGTGCCAGCCCCCGGGAGCAGTTCTTC. Translation: CASPREQFF. This rearrangement joins TRBV7-9 to TRBJ2-1; D remains ambiguous. CDR3 size: 9 residues. V lost 8 bases and J 10 bases, leaving 6 bases between the germline ends. Per germline, CDR1 SEHNR and CDR2 FQNEAQ (reference sequence).

This clone was found a few times. The chain links TRBV27 to TRBJ1-1; D call uncertain. Germline loops: CDR1 MNHEY, CDR2 SMNVEV (reference sequence). The CDR3 totals 12 residues. The V end was cut by 7 bases, the J end by 7 bases, with 13 bases between. CDR3 residues: CASKRMGFEAFF. For the CDR3, the DNA is TGTGCCAGCAAACGGATGGGCTTTGAAGCTTTCTTT.

The chain couples TRBV5-5 to TRBJ2-5, with a possible D match to TRBD2 (6 bases). With 0 bases removed from V and 11 bases from J, the gap between germline ends came to 29 bases. Looked up from germline, CDR1 is SGHKS and CDR2 is YYEKEE (reference sequence). The CDR3 runs 18 residues. CDR3 sequence reads: CASSLEIVRRDPQRGQYF. The CDR3 bases are TGTGCCAGCAGCTTGGAAATTGTAAGGCGCGATCCTCAACGGGGGCAGTACTTC.

The chain has TRBV9 and TRBJ2-7; 8 bases map to TRBD1. CDR3 length equals 15 residues. J lost 4 bases, V lost 0 bases, and 6 bases had no gene match. Germline CDR1 is SGDLS and CDR2 is YYNGEE. CDR3 sequence (DNA): TGTGCCAGCAGCGTAGGAGGGGACAGGTTTTACGAGCAGTACTTC. Translating it yields CASSVGGDRFYEQYF.

This clone showed up just once. The rearrangement links TRBV6-5 to TRBJ1-3, with a possible D match to TRBD1 (5 bases). The germline V gene has CDR1 MNHEY and CDR2 SVGAGI. The CDR3 spans 14 residues. V lost 8 bases and J 1 base, leaving 12 bases between the germline ends. Written as DNA, the CDR3 is TGTGCCAGCGGGGGGGGGTTTTCTGGAAACACCATATATTTT. It codes for CASGGGFSGNTIYF.